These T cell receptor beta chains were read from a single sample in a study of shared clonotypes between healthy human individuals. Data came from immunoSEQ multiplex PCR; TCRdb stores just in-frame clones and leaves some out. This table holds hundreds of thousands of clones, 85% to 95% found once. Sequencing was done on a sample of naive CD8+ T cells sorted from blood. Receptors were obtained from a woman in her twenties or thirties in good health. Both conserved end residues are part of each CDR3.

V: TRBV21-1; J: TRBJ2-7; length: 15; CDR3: CASNPTWGQAYEQYF
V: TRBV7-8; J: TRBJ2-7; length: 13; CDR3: CASSGSGVYEQYF
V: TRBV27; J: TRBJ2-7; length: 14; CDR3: CASSLRSRPYEQYF
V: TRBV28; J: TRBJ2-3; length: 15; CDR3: CASSSTGSLTDTQYF
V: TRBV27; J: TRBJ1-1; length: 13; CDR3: CASRPAGNTEAFF
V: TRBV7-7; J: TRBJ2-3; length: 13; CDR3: CASSSLEGDTQYF
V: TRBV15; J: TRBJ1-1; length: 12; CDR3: CATSDGALGAFF
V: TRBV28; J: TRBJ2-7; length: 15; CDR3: CASSSYRSLPYEQYF
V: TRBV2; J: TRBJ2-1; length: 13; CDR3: CASSGWGNNEQFF
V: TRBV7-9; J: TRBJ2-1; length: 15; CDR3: CASSHRTGGYNEQFF
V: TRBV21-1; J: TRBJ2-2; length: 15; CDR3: CASSPRVAGGGELFF
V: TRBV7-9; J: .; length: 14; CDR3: CASSGGDRAYEQYF
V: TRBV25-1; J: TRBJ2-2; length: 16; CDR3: CASSVTANGNTGELFF
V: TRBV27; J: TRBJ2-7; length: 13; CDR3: CASSAGSSYEQYF
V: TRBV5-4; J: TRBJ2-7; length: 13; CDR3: CASSPSGTYEQYF
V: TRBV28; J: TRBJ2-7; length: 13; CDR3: CASSLGQVYEQYF
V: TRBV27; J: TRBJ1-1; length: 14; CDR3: CASSSRSRIAEAFF
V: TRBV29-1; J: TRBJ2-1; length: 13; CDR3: CSVEEWQRDEQFF
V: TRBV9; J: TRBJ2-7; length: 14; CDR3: CASSVAGTGGEQYF
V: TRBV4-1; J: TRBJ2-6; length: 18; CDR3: CASSQDQAGGTGANVLTF
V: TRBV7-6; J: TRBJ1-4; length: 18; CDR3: CASSSLPPDRVVNEKLFF
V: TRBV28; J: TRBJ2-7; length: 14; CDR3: CASSIGQGAYEQYF
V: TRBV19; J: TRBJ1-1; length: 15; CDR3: CASRTGREVNTEAFF
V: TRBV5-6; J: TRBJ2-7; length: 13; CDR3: CASSRVTEHEQYF
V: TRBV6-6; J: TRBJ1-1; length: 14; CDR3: CASSYSEGNTEAFF
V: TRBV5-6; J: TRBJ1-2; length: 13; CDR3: CASSEGSIYGYTF
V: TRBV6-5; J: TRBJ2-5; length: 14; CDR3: CASSQQGEWETQYF
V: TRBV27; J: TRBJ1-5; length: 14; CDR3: CGTAVAGADQPQHF
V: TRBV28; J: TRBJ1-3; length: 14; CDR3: CASSLFGAGNTIYF
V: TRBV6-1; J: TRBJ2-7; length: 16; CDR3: CASSDAGETSPYEQYF
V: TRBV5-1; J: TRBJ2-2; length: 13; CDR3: CASTDRGTGELFF
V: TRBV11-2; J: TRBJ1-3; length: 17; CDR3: CASSFSGGSRFGNTIYF
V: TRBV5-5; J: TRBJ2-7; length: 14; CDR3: CASSAFPGAYEQYF
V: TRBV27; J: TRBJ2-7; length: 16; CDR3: CASSPVPVAWPYEQYF
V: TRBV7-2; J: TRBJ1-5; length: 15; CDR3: CASSISDRAVQPQHF
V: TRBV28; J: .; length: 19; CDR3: CASSLPTSGRAKSSYEQYF
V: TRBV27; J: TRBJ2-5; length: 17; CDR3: CASSLFPSGRVRGTQYF
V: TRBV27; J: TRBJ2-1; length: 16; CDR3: CASSFRGSVGSNEQFF
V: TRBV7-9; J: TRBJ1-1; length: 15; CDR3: CASSSVTRGNTEAFF
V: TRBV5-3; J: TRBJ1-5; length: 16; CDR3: CARRPGTSLDHQPQHF
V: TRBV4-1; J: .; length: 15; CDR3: CASSQGRTTAYEQYF
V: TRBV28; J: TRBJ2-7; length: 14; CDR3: CASAFAGGSYEQYF
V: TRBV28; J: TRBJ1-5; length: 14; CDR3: CASTLTGTNQPQHF
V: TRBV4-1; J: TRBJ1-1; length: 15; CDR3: CASSQVVNRDTEAFF
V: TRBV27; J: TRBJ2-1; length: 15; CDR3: CASSFERGSYNEQFF
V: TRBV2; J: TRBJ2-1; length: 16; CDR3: CASRDSQGAGYNEQFF
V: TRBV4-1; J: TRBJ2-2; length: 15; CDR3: CASSPPTGNTGELFF
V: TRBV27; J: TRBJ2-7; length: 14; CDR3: CASSPAPSGYEQYF
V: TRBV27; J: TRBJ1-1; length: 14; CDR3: CASTLGLEGTEAFF
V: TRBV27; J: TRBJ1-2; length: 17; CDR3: CASSLSGVAVRGYGYTF
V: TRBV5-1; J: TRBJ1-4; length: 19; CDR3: CASSFSLQGRGASDEKLFF
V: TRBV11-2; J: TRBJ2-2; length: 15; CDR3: CASSFRLADTGELFF